This T cell receptor (beta chain) was sequenced for a study of patients and donors after allogeneic stem cell transplantation. TCRdb recomputed calls from the RT-PCR reads with MiXCR, one row per CDR3 protein. Of some 230,000 distinct CDR3 sequences in the sample, 12% to 15% were seen once. The CDR3 is 12 residues long. In germline, CDR1 is SQVTM, CDR2 ANQGSEA. Trimming shortened V by 4 bases and J by 10 bases, and 14 bases separated the two germline ends. The sample was blood, either unsorted or a sorted T cell fraction (not recorded which). The source of this sequence is a human donor who was either an allogeneic HSCT recipient or a stem cell or donor lymphocyte infusion donor (not recorded which). It is not recorded whose cells these are; they may come from a transplant donor. The chain recombines TRBV29-1 with TRBJ2-1; possible D gene TRBD2, 5 bases. The CDR3 bases are TGCAGCGTTGCATCCCGGGGTTCGGAGCAGTTCTTC. It is translated as CSVASRGSEQFF.